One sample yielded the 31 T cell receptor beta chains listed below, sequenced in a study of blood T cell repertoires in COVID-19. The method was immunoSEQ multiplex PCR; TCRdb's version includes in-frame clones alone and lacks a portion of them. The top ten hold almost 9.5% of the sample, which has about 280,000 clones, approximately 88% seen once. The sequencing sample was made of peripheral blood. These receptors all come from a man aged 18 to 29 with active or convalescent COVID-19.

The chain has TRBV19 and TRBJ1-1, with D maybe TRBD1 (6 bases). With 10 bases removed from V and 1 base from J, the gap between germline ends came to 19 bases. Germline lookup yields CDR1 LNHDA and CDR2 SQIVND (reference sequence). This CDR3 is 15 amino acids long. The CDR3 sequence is CAIKTMDRANTEAFF. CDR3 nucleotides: TGTGCCATCAAGACGATGGACAGAGCGAACACTGAAGCTTTCTTT.

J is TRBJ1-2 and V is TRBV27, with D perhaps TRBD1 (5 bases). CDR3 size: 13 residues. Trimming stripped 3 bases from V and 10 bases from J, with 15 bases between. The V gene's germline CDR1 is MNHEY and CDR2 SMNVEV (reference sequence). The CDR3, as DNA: TGTGCCAGCAGTTTTACAGGCGGCCGTACCTACACCTTC. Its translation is CASSFTGGRTYTF.

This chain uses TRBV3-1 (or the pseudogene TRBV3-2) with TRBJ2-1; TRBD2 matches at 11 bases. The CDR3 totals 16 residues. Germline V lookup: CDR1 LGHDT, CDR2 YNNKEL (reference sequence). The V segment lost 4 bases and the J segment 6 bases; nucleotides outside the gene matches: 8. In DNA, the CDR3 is TGTGCCAGCAGCCGGATTAGCGGGGGGGCCTTCAATGAGCAGTTCTTC. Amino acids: CASSRISGGAFNEQFF.

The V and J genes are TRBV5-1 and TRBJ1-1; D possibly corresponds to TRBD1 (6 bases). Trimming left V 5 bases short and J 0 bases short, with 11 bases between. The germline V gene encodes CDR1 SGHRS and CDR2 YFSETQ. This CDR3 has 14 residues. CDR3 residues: CASSMDSMNTEAFF. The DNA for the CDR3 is TGCGCCAGCAGTATGGACAGCATGAACACTGAAGCTTTCTTT.

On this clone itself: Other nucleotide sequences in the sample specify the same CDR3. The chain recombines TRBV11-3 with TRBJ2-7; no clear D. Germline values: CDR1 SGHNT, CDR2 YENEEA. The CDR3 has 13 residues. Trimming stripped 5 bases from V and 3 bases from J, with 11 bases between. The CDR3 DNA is TGTGCCAGCAGCCCACGACATGGCTACGAGCAGTACTTC. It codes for CASSPRHGYEQYF.

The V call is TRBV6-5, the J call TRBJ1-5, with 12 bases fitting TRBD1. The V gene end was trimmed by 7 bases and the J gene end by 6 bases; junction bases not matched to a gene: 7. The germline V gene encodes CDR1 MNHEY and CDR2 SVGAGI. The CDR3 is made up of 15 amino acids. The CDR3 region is CASIRDRGLGQPQHF. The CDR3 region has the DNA TGTGCCAGCATACGGGACAGGGGGCTGGGTCAGCCCCAGCATTTT.

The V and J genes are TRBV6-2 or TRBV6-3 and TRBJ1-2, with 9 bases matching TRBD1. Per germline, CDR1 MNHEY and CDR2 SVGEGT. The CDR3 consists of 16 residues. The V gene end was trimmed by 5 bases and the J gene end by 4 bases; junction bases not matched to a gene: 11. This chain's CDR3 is CASSTLGEQGAYGYTF. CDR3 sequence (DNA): TGTGCCAGCAGTACCCTTGGGGAACAGGGGGCCTATGGCTACACCTTC.

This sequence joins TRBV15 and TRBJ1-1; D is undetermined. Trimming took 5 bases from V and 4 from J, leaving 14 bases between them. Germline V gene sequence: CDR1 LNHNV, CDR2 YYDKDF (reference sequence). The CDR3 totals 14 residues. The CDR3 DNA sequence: TGTGCCACCAGCCAGATAGACACTGGCACTGAAGCTTTCTTT. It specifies CATSQIDTGTEAFF.

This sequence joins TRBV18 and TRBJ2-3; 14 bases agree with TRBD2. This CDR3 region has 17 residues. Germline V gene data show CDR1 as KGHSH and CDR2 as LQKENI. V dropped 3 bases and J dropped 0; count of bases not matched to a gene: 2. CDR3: CASSPGLAGVSTDTQYF. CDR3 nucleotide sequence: TGTGCCAGCTCACCGGGACTAGCGGGGGTTAGCACAGATACGCAGTATTTT.

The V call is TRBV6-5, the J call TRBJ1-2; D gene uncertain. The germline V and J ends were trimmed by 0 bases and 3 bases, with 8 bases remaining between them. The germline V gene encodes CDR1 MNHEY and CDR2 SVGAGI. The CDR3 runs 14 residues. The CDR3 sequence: CASSYSREDYGYTF. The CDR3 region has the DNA TGTGCCAGCAGTTACTCGAGGGAGGACTATGGCTACACCTTC.

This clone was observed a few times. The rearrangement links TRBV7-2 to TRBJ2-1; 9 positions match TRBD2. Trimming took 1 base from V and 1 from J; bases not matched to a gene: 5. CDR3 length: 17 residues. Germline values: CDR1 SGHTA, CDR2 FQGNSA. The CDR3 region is CASSLVPSGVSYNEQFF. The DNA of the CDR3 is TGTGCCAGCAGCTTAGTCCCTAGCGGGGTGTCCTACAATGAGCAGTTCTTC.

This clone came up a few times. The CDR3 region is CASSSLGTGYEQYF. In nucleotides, the CDR3 is TGCGCCAGCAGCTCCCTCGGGACAGGGTACGAGCAGTACTTC. The rearrangement links TRBV5-1 to TRBJ2-7, with 9 bases that match TRBD1. The CDR3 totals 14 residues. CDR1 and CDR2 from the germline V gene are SGHRS and YFSETQ. Trimming removed 3 bases from V and 4 bases from J; junction bases left unmatched: 5.

CDR3 nucleotide sequence: TGTGCCAGCAGTACCCCCCAACAGGGGAACGAGCAGTACTTC. Its protein product is CASSTPQQGNEQYF. V is TRBV11-2 and J is TRBJ2-7; 7 bases fit TRBD1. Germline trimming cut 6 bases from V and 5 bases from J; bases unmatched to any gene: 10. The CDR3 sequence is 14 residues long. Germline CDR1 and CDR2: SGHAT and FQNNGV.

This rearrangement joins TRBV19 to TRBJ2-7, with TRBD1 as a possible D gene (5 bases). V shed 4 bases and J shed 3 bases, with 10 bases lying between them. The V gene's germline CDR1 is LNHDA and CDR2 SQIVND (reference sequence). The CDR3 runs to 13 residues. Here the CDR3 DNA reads TGTGCCAGTAGTACCATCGACAGCTACGAGCAGTACTTC. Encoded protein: CASSTIDSYEQYF.

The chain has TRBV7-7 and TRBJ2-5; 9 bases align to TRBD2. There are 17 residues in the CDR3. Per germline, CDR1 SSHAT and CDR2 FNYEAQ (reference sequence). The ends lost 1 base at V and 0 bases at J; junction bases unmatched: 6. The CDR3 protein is CASSLDRQRGDQETQYF. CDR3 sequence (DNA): TGTGCCAGCAGCTTAGATCGCCAGCGGGGGGACCAAGAGACCCAGTACTTC.

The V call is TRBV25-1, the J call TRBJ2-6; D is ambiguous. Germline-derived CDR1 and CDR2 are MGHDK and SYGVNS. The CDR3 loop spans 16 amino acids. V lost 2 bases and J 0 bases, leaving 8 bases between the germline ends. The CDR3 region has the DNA TGTGCCAGCAGTGAAGCGCTTGACTCTGGGGCCAACGTCCTGACTTTC. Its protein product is CASSEALDSGANVLTF.

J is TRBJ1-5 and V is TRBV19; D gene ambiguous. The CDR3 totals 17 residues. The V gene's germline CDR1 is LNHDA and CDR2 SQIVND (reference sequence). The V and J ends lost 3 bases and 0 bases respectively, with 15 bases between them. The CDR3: CASSMPSWRVSNQPQHF. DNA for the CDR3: TGTGCCAGTAGTATGCCCTCCTGGCGGGTTAGCAATCAGCCCCAGCATTTT.

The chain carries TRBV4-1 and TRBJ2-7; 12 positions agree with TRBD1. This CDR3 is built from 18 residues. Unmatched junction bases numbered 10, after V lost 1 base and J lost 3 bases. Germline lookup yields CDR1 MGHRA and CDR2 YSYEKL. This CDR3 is CASSQVQTGTGGFYEQYF. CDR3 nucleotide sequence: TGCGCCAGCAGCCAAGTTCAGACCGGGACAGGGGGCTTCTACGAGCAGTACTTC.

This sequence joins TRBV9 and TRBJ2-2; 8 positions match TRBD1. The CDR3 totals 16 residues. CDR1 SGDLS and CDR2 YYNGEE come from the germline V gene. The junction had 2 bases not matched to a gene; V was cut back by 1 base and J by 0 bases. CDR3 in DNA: TGTGCCAGCAGCGTATGGACAGGGACGAACACCGGGGAGCTGTTTTTT. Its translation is CASSVWTGTNTGELFF. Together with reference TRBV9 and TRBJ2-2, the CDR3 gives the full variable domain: DSGVTQTPKHLITATGQRVTLRCSPRSGDLSVYWYQQSLDQGLQFLIQYYNGEERAKGNILERFSAQQFPDLHSELNLSSLELGDSALYFCASSVWTGTNTGELFFGEGSRLTVL.

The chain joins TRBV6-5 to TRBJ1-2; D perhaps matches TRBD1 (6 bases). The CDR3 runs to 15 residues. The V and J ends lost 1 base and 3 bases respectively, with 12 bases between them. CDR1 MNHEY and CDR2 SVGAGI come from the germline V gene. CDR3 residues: CASSYYPGAHYGYTF. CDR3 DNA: TGTGCCAGCAGTTACTATCCAGGGGCTCACTATGGCTACACCTTC.

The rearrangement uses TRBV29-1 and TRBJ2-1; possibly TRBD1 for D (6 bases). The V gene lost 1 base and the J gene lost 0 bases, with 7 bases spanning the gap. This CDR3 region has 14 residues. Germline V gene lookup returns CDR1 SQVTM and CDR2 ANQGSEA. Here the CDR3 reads CSVEGGPSYNEQFF. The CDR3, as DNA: TGCAGCGTTGAAGGGGGGCCCTCCTACAATGAGCAGTTCTTC.

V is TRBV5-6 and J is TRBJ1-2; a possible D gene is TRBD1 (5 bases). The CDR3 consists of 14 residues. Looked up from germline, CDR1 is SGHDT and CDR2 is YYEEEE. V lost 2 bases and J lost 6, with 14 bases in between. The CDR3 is CASSLPGAFHGYTF. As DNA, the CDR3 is TGTGCCAGCAGCTTACCTGGGGCTTTTCATGGCTACACCTTC.

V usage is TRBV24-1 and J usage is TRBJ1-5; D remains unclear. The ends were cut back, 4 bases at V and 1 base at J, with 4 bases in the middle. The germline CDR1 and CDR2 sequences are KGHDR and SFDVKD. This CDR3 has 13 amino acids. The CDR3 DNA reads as TGTGCCACCAGTGACCGGAGCAATCAGCCCCAGCATTTT. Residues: CATSDRSNQPQHF.

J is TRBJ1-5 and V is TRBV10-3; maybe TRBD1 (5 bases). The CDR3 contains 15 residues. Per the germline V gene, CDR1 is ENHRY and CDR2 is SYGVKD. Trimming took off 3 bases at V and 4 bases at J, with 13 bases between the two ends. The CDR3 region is CAISESLGGNQPQHF. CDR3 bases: TGTGCCATCAGTGAATCGCTCGGGGGGAATCAGCCCCAGCATTTT.

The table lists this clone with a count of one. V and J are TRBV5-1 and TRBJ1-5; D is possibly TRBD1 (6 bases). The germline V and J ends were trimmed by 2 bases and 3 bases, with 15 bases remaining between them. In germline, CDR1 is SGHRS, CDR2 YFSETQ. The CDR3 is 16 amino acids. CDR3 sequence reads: CASSFSPAGANQPQHF. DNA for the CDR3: TGCGCCAGCAGCTTCTCCCCCGCAGGGGCCAATCAGCCCCAGCATTTT. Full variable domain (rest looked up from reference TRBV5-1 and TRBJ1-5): KAGVTQTPRYLIKTRGQQVTLSCSPISGHRSVSWYQQTPGQGLQFLFEYFSETQRNKGNFPGRFSGRQFSNSRSEMNVSTLELGDSALYLCASSFSPAGANQPQHFGDGTRLSIL.

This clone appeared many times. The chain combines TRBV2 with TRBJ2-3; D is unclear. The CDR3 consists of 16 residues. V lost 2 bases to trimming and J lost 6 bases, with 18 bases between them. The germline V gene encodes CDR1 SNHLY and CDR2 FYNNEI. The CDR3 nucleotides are TGTGCCAGCAGTGAACGGCACATGGGCGCGAAGGATACGCAGTATTTT. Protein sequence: CASSERHMGAKDTQYF.

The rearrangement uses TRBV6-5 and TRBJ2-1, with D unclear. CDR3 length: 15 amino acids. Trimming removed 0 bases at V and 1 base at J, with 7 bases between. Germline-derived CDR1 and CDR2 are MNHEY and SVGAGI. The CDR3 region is CASSYSSVSYNEQFF. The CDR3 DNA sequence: TGTGCCAGCAGTTACTCTAGTGTTTCCTACAATGAGCAGTTCTTC.

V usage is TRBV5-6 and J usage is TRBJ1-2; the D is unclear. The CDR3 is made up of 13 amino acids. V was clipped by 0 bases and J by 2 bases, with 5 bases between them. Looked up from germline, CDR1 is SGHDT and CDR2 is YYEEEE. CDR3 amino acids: CASSLGRNYGYTF. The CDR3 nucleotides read TGTGCCAGCAGCTTGGGTAGAAACTATGGCTACACCTTC.

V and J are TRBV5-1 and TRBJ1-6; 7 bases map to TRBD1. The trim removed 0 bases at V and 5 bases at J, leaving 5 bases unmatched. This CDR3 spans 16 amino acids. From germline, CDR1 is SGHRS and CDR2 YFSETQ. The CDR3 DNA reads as TGCGCCAGCAGCTTGGAGGTAGGGGGCCATAATTCACCCCTCCACTTT. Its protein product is CASSLEVGGHNSPLHF.

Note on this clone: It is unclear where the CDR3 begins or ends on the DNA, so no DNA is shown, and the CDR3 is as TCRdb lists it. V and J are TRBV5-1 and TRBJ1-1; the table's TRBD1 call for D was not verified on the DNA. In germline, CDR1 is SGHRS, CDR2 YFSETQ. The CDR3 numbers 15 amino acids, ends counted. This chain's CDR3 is CASRFWPRTNTEAFF.

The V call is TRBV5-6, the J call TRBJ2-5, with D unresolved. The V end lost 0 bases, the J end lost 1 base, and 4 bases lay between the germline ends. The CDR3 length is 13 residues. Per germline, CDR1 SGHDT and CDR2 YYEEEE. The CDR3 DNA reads TGTGCCAGCAGCTTGGCCCTCCAAGAGACCCAGTACTTC. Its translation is CASSLALQETQYF.